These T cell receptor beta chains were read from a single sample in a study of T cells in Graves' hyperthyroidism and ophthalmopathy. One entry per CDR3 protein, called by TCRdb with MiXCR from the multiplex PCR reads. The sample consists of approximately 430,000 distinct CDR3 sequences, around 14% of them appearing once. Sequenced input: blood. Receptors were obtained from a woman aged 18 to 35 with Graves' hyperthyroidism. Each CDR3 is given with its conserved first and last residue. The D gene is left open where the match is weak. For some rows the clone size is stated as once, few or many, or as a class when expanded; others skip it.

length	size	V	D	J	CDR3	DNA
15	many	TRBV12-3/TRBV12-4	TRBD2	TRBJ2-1	CAGRGCILVYNEQFF	TGTGCCGGGAGGGGATGCATTTTAGTGTACAATGAGCAGTTCTTC
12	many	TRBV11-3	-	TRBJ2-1	CASSLGGVGKFF	TGTGCCAGCAGCTTAGGCGGGGTAGGGAAGTTCTTC
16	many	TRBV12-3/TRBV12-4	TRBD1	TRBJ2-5	CASSPPRDRFQETQYF	TGTGCCAGCAGCCCGCCCCGGGACAGGTTCCAAGAGACCCAGTACTTC
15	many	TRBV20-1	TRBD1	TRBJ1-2	CSANTPGQGYYGYTF	TGCAGTGCTAATACGCCGGGACAGGGGTACTATGGCTACACCTTC
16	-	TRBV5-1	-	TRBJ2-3	CASSRFERRITDTQYF	TGCGCCAGCAGCCGGTTTGAGCGCAGGATCACAGATACGCAGTATTTT
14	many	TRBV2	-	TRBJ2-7	CASAEDSISYEQYF	TGTGCCAGCGCCGAGGACAGCATTTCCTACGAGCAGTACTTC
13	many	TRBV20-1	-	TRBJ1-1	CSAGRGWDTEAFF	TGCAGTGCTGGACGGGGGTGGGACACTGAAGCTTTCTTT
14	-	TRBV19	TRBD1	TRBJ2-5	CASIGGQGEETQYF	TGTGCCAGTATTGGGGGACAGGGCGAAGAGACCCAGTACTTC
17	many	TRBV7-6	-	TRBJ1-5	CASSPPPWGTPNQPQHF	TGTGCCAGCAGCCCACCCCCGTGGGGGACACCCAATCAGCCCCAGCATTTT
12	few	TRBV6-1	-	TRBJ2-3	CASSEQRDTQYF	TGTGCCAGCAGTGAGCAACGGGATACGCAGTATTTT
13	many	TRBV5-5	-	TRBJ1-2	CASRRGMDYGYTF	TGTGCCAGCAGAAGGGGGATGGACTATGGCTACACCTTC
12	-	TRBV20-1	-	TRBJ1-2	CSASWGKDGYTF	TGCAGTGCTAGTTGGGGGAAGGATGGCTACACCTTC
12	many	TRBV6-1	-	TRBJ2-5	CASSTQMETQYF	TGTGCCAGCAGTACCCAGATGGAGACCCAGTACTTC
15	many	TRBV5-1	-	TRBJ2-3	CASSSPPGGTDTQYF	TGCGCCAGCAGCTCCCCCCCAGGGGGCACAGATACGCAGTATTTT
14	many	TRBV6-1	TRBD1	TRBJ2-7	CASSTGGRSYEQYF	TGTGCCAGCAGTACAGGGGGACGGTCCTACGAGCAGTACTTC
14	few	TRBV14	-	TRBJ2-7	CASSQGNSPYEQYF	TGTGCCAGCAGCCAAGGCAACAGCCCCTACGAGCAGTACTTC
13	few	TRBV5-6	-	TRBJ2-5	CASTRQAGETQYF	TGTGCCAGCACCCGACAGGCGGGAGAGACCCAGTACTTC
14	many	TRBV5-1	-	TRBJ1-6	CASSLQGYNSPLHF	TGCGCCAGCAGCCTGCAGGGGTATAATTCACCCCTCCACTTT
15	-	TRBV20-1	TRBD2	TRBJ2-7	CSAAPTSGGVYEQYF	TGCAGTGCCGCACCAACTAGCGGAGGGGTGTACGAGCAGTACTTC
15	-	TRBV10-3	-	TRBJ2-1	CAIRTDSASANEQFF	TGTGCCATCAGGACGGACAGCGCTAGTGCCAATGAGCAGTTCTTC
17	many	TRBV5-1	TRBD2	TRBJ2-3	CASSLAIAGGSTDTQYF	TGCGCCAGCAGCTTGGCGATAGCGGGGGGAAGCACAGATACGCAGTATTTT
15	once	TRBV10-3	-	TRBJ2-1	CAISEGGSRYHEQFF	TGTGCCATCAGTGAGGGGGGAAGCAGATACCATGAGCAGTTCTTC
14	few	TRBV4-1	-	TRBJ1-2	CASSQVEGEYGYTF	TGCGCCAGCAGCCAAGTGGAGGGGGAGTATGGCTACACCTTC
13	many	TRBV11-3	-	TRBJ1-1	CASSTVRNTEAFF	TGTGCCAGCAGCACGGTCAGGAACACTGAAGCTTTCTTT
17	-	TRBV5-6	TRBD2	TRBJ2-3	CASSLRGTSASTDTQYF	TGTGCCAGCAGCTTAAGGGGGACTAGCGCAAGCACAGATACGCAGTATTTT
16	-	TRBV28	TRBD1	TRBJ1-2	CASSSAGTGTAYGYTF	TGTGCCAGCAGTTCTGCCGGGACAGGGACCGCCTATGGCTACACCTTC
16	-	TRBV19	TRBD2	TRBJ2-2	CASSPRGLAGDGELFF	TGTGCCAGTAGTCCACGGGGACTAGCGGGGGACGGGGAGCTGTTTTTT
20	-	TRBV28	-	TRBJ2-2	CASSLSWASAPSSVPGELFF	TGTGCCAGCAGTTTAAGTTGGGCTTCCGCTCCTTCTAGCGTTCCCGGGGAGCTGTTTTTT
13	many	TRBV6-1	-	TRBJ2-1	CASSDRWDNEQFF	TGTGCCAGCAGTGACCGGTGGGACAATGAGCAGTTCTTC
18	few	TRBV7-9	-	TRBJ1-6	CASSTPPGEGGYNSPLHF	TGTGCCAGCAGCACACCGCCAGGTGAGGGGGGTTATAATTCACCCCTCCACTTT
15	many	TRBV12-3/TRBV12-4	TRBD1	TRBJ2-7	CASSWTGASSYEQYF	TGTGCCAGCAGTTGGACAGGGGCGAGCTCCTACGAGCAGTACTTC
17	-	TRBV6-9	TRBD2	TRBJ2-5	CASSYSGTSGLQETQYF	TGTGCCAGCAGTTACAGCGGGACTAGCGGGCTACAAGAGACCCAGTACTTC
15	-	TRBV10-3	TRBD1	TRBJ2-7	CAISESTGGTYEQYF	TGTGCCATCAGTGAGTCGACAGGGGGTACCTACGAGCAGTACTTC